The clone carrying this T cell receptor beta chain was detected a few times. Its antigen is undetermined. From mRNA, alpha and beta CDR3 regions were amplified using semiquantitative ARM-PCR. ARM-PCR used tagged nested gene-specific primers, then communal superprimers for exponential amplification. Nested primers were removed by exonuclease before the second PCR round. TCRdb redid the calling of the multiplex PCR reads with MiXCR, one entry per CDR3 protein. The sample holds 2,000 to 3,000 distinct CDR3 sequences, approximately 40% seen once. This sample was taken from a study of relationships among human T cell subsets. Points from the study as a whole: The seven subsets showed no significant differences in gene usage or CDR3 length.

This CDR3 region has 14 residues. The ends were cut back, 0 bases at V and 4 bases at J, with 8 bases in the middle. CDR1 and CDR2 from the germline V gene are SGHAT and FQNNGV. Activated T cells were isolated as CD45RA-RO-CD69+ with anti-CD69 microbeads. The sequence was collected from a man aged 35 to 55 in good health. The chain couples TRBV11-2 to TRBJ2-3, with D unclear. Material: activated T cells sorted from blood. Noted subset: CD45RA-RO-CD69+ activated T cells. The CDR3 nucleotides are TGTGCCAGCAGCTTAGATAGGGTAGCAGATACGCAGTATTTT. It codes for CASSLDRVADTQYF. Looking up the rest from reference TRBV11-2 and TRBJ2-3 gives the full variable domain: EAGVAQSPRYKIIEKRQSVAFWCNPISGHATLYWYQQILGQGPKLLIQFQNNGVVDDSQLPKDRFSAERLKGVDSTLKIQPAKLEDSAVYLCASSLDRVADTQYFGPGTRLTVL.